One and the same sample provided the 8 T cell receptor beta chains below, sequenced in a study of Graves' ophthalmopathy and Graves' hyperthyroidism. Scientists amplified the TCR beta CDR3 regions from RNA transcripts. Scientists carried out first-round RT-PCR using HTBI primers and then a second-round multiplex PCR. TCRdb called the multiplex PCR reads again in MiXCR, with one record for every CDR3 protein. In the table there are some 1.1 million distinct CDR3 sequences, about 35% of which are singletons. Sequenced material: peripheral blood or thyroid tissue (not recorded which). These receptors came from an adult man with Graves' hyperthyroidism.

This clonotype was observed at least ten times. The V and J genes are TRBV2 and TRBJ1-5; TRBD1 matches at 9 bases. This CDR3 region has 15 residues. Germline CDR1 reads SNHLY; CDR2 reads FYNNEI. Trimming cost V 3 bases and J 3 bases; bases outside gene matches: 3. The CDR3 DNA reads TGTGCCAGCAGTGAGGACAGGGGAGACAATCAGCCCCAGCATTTT. Amino acids: CASSEDRGDNQPQHF.

This clonotype appeared a single time. The J gene is TRBJ1-1, the V gene TRBV5-1; D not resolved. With 0 bases removed from V and 1 base from J, the gap between germline ends came to 7 bases. The CDR3 contains 14 residues. From germline, CDR1 is SGHRS and CDR2 YFSETQ. CDR3 coding DNA: TGCGCCAGCAGCTTGGAGATAGGGAACACTGAAGCTTTCTTT. Encoded protein: CASSLEIGNTEAFF.

This clonotype was seen many times. The genes are TRBV6-4 and TRBJ2-5, with a tentative D call TRBD2 (5 bases). Germline CDR1 and CDR2: MRHNA and SNTAGT. The CDR3 consists of 15 residues. Trimming shortened V by 0 bases and J by 5 bases, and 13 bases separated the two germline ends. CDR3 nucleotides: TGTGCCAGCAGTGACTCGGTGGCTAGCAGGGAGACCCAGTACTTC. Translated, it gives CASSDSVASRETQYF.

This clonotype was counted only a few times. CDR3 protein: CAWTTTGNQPQHF. DNA for the CDR3: TGTGCCTGGACAACGACAGGAAATCAGCCCCAGCATTTT. V gene TRBV30 combines with J gene TRBJ1-5, with D perhaps matching TRBD1 (6 bases). Per germline, CDR1 GTSNPN and CDR2 SVGIG (reference sequence). The ends were cut back, 4 bases at V and 4 bases at J, with 11 bases in the middle. The CDR3 runs to 13 residues.

This clonotype has more than one count but fewer than ten. The chain couples TRBV29-1 to TRBJ1-1; a possible D gene is TRBD1 (5 bases). CDR1 is SQVTM, CDR2 ANQGSEA, per germline. V shed 4 bases and J shed 8 bases, with 11 bases lying between them. The CDR3 is made up of 11 amino acids. For the CDR3, the DNA is TGCAGCGTTGCCCAGGGTGCCGAAGCTTTCTTT. As protein: CSVAQGAEAFF.

This clonotype was seen a few times. This chain links TRBV12-3 or TRBV12-4 with TRBJ2-7; D is perhaps TRBD2 (6 bases). V lost 5 bases to trimming and J lost 5 bases, with 16 bases between them. The CDR3 runs 14 residues. The CDR3 here is CASSEIRESNEQYF. The CDR3 region has the DNA TGTGCCAGCAGTGAGATCCGGGAGAGCAACGAGCAGTACTTC.

The J gene is TRBJ1-2, the V gene TRBV9, with D unclear. V was clipped by 0 bases and J by 6 bases, with 15 bases between them. The CDR3 spans 15 residues. Germline CDR1 and CDR2: SGDLS and YYNGEE. The DNA of the CDR3 is TGTGCCAGCAGCGTAGGAAGGCTCGACGACGATGGCTACACCTTC. Its protein product is CASSVGRLDDDGYTF.

The J gene is TRBJ1-1, the V gene TRBV2; D possibly corresponds to TRBD1 (5 bases). In germline, CDR1 is SNHLY, CDR2 FYNNEI. V shed 5 bases and J shed 4 bases, with 14 bases lying between them. This CDR3 spans 14 amino acids. Here the CDR3 DNA reads TGTGCCAGCAGTTTTGGCAGGGATGGCACTGAAGCTTTCTTT. This translates into CASSFGRDGTEAFF.